The 29 T cell receptor beta chains presented below share a single source sample, sequenced in a study of T cell responses to AZD1222 COVID-19 vaccine. The table came from immunoSEQ multiplex PCR; TCRdb's copy has only in-frame clones and leaves some out. The data contain approximately 110,000 clones, 87% of them singletons. The material sequenced was peripheral blood, taken 28 days after the second AZD1222 dose. The receptors originated from an adult who received the AZD1222 COVID-19 vaccine.

V gene TRBV5-1 combines with J gene TRBJ1-1; D is unresolved. Trimming cost V 2 bases and J 1 base, with 9 bases left between them. The CDR3 consists of 14 residues. The germline gives CDR1 SGHRS, CDR2 YFSETQ. In DNA, the CDR3 is TGCGCCAGCAGCTTACGGTTCTCGAACACTGAAGCTTTCTTT. Translated, it gives CASSLRFSNTEAFF.

The rearrangement links TRBV18 to TRBJ2-3, with 9 bases lining up with TRBD1. The germline CDR1 and CDR2 sequences are KGHSH and LQKENI. This CDR3 is 15 amino acids long. The junction had 5 bases not matched to a gene; V was cut back by 3 bases and J by 4 bases. The CDR3 DNA sequence: TGTGCCAGCTCACCGGGACAGGGTATACCAGATACGCAGTATTTT. This gives the protein CASSPGQGIPDTQYF.

This clone was observed once. This chain connects TRBV29-1 to TRBJ2-7; 10 bases are shared with TRBD1. The CDR3 is made up of 14 amino acids. Losses at the gene ends were 6 bases for V and 2 bases for J; bases not matched to a gene: 7. Germline V gene data show CDR1 as SQVTM and CDR2 as ANQGSEA. CDR3 sequence reads: CSVRAGTGAYEQYF. DNA of the CDR3: TGCAGCGTCCGCGCCGGGACAGGGGCCTACGAGCAGTACTTC.

This chain joins TRBV6-6 and TRBJ2-3; 13 bases match TRBD2. Germline V gives CDR1 MNHNY, CDR2 SVGAGI (reference sequence). Losses at the gene ends were 6 bases for V and 3 bases for J; bases not matched to a gene: 6. This CDR3 region has 16 residues. In DNA form, the CDR3 reads TGTGCCAGCAGCCGCCCGACTAGCGGGAGGACAGATACGCAGTATTTT. Protein: CASSRPTSGRTDTQYF.

This clone was observed a few times. The rearrangement joins TRBV28 to TRBJ2-7; 8 nucleotides match TRBD1. Germline CDR1 and CDR2: MDHEN and SYDVKM. The V gene end was trimmed by 2 bases and the J gene end by 6 bases; junction bases not matched to a gene: 6. The CDR3 spans 14 residues. Here the CDR3 reads CASSLSQGALEQYF. DNA of the CDR3: TGTGCCAGCAGTTTAAGTCAGGGGGCTCTCGAGCAGTACTTC.

The rearrangement uses TRBV29-1 and TRBJ1-2, with a weak D call TRBD1 (5 bases). CDR1 and CDR2 from the germline V gene are SQVTM and ANQGSEA. This CDR3 comprises 13 residues. V was clipped by 5 bases and J by 3 bases, with 13 bases between them. CDR3 residues: CSVYGQGYYGYTF. Written as DNA, the CDR3 is TGCAGCGTTTATGGCCAGGGCTACTATGGCTACACCTTC.

The chain is built from TRBV5-6 and TRBJ2-3; 14 positions agree with TRBD2. V trimming: 4 bases; J trimming: 4 bases; junction bases outside the gene matches: 11. The CDR3 extends over 18 amino acids. The germline V gene has CDR1 SGHDT and CDR2 YYEEEE. CDR3 bases: TGTGCCAGCAGCACCGGGACTAGCGGGAGATCTTCGCCAGATACGCAGTATTTT. Encoded protein: CASSTGTSGRSSPDTQYF. Complete variable domain (other parts from reference TRBV5-6 and TRBJ2-3): DAGVTQSPTHLIKTRGQQVTLRCSPKSGHDTVSWYQQALGQGPQFIFQYYEEEERQRGNFPDRFSGHQFPNYSSELNVNALLLGDSALYLCASSTGTSGRSSPDTQYFGPGTRLTVL.

The rearrangement joins TRBV2 to TRBJ1-2; no firm D call. Trimming left V 3 bases short and J 4 bases short, with 9 bases between. The CDR3 extends over 13 amino acids. Germline values: CDR1 SNHLY, CDR2 FYNNEI. This chain's CDR3 is CASSEDWSYGYTF. The CDR3 DNA follows: TGTGCCAGCAGTGAGGACTGGAGCTATGGCTACACCTTC.

The rearrangement uses TRBV18 and TRBJ1-1, with D hard to call. The CDR3 is 13 amino acids. The V and J ends lost 3 bases and 3 bases respectively, with 8 bases between them. The germline CDR1 and CDR2 sequences are KGHSH and LQKENI. CDR3: CASSPVGYTEAFF. The DNA of the CDR3 is TGTGCCAGCTCACCTGTAGGGTACACTGAAGCTTTCTTT.

This chain uses TRBV5-1 with TRBJ1-4, with 9 bases aligning to TRBD1. J lost 3 bases, V lost 4 bases, and 1 base had no gene match. This CDR3 is 14 amino acids long. The V gene's germline CDR1 is SGHRS and CDR2 YFSETQ. CDR3 sequence reads: CASSGDRANEKLFF. CDR3 in DNA: TGCGCCAGCAGCGGGGACAGGGCTAATGAAAAACTGTTTTTT.

This clone has at least ten counts. The chain uses TRBV5-1 and TRBJ2-1; TRBD2 aligns across 10 bases. CDR1 is SGHRS and CDR2 is YFSETQ in the germline V gene. Trimming cost V 3 bases and J 2 bases; bases outside gene matches: 2. The CDR3 extends over 15 amino acids. CDR3 bases: TGCGCCAGCAGCTCCGGGACTAGCGCCTACAATGAGCAGTTCTTC. Translation: CASSSGTSAYNEQFF.

V gene TRBV11-3 combines with J gene TRBJ2-7; 11 bases match TRBD2. Unmatched junction bases numbered 5, after V lost 5 bases and J lost 2 bases. This CDR3 is built from 15 residues. Germline CDR1 SGHNT, CDR2 YENEEA. The CDR3 sequence is CASSPGTSGTYEQYF. In nucleotides, the CDR3 is TGTGCCAGCAGCCCGGGGACTAGCGGAACCTACGAGCAGTACTTC.

The chain is built from TRBV23-1 and TRBJ2-7, with D possibly called TRBD1 or TRBD2 (5 bases each). TRBV23-1 is labeled an ORF, and its function is uncertain. The CDR3 length is 16 residues. V lost 8 bases and J 2 bases, leaving 22 bases between the germline ends. The CDR3 loop is CASRDHWGCDTYEQYF. Written as DNA, the CDR3 is TGCGCCAGCCGCGACCACTGGGGGTGTGACACCTACGAGCAGTACTTC.

This chain connects TRBV3-1 (or the pseudogene TRBV3-2) to TRBJ1-2; D gene unclear. V was shortened by 2 bases and J by 3 bases, with 13 bases between the two germline ends. Germline CDR1 is LGHDT and CDR2 is YNNKEL (reference sequence). This CDR3 has 15 amino acids. The CDR3 protein is CASSQTVGGHYGYTF. In DNA, the CDR3 is TGTGCCAGCAGCCAAACGGTGGGCGGACACTATGGCTACACCTTC.

CDR3 region: CASSMAGAGNQPQHF. DNA of the CDR3: TGTGCCAGTAGTATGGCGGGGGCCGGGAATCAGCCCCAGCATTTT. This chain links TRBV19 with TRBJ1-5; D possibly corresponds to TRBD1 (6 bases). The V end was cut by 3 bases, the J end by 4 bases, with 13 bases between. CDR1 is LNHDA and CDR2 is SQIVND in the germline V gene (reference sequence). The CDR3 extends over 15 amino acids.

This sequence joins TRBV2 and TRBJ1-3, with D unclear. CDR1 and CDR2 from the germline V gene are SNHLY and FYNNEI. With 3 bases removed from V and 1 base from J, the gap between germline ends came to 16 bases. The CDR3 has 17 residues. CDR3 amino acids: CASSDTGRPSSGNTIYF. DNA for the CDR3: TGTGCCAGCAGTGATACGGGGAGGCCCTCTTCTGGAAACACCATATATTTT.

The rearrangement uses TRBV28 and TRBJ2-1, with 11 bases that match TRBD2. CDR1 and CDR2 (germline): MDHEN, SYDVKM. With 6 bases clipped from V and 4 bases from J, the junction kept 2 bases outside the gene matches. The CDR3 spans 14 residues. The CDR3 nucleotides read TGTGCCAGCAGATTAGCGGGAGGGTACAATGAGCAGTTCTTC. Protein: CASRLAGGYNEQFF. Using reference TRBV28 and TRBJ2-1 for the parts outside the CDR3, the full variable domain is DVKVTQSSRYLVKRTGEKVFLECVQDMDHENMFWYRQDPGLGLRLIYFSYDVKMKEKGDIPEGYSVSREKKERFSLILESASTNQTSMYLCASRLAGGYNEQFFGPGTRLTVL.

This clone was counted once. This rearrangement joins TRBV4-1 to TRBJ2-2; D not resolved. The CDR3 runs to 13 residues. Germline V gene data show CDR1 as MGHRA and CDR2 as YSYEKL. Trimming took off 5 bases at V and 4 bases at J, with 8 bases between the two ends. The CDR3 loop is CASSYSLTGELFF. In DNA form, the CDR3 reads TGCGCCAGCAGCTATAGCCTCACCGGGGAGCTGTTTTTT.

This clone was picked up one time. The chain couples TRBV10-3 to TRBJ1-2; no clear D. V dropped 3 bases and J dropped 6 bases, with 26 bases sitting between them. The CDR3 has 18 residues. The germline CDR1 and CDR2 sequences are ENHRY and SYGVKD. DNA for the CDR3: TGTGCCATCAGTGATAATTCCCGTACAGACGCTTTTTCGAATGGCTACACCTTC. The encoded protein is CAISDNSRTDAFSNGYTF.

CDR3 DNA sequence: TGTGCCAGCCACATCGGACTAGCGGCGAGGGGCACAGATACGCAGTATTTT. The encoded protein is CASHIGLAARGTDTQYF. The chain recombines TRBV5-6 with TRBJ2-3, with TRBD2 matching over 10 bases. V dropped 7 bases and J dropped 1; count of bases not matched to a gene: 12. CDR1 is SGHDT and CDR2 is YYEEEE in the germline V gene. The CDR3 sequence is 17 residues long.

The chain joins TRBV9 to TRBJ2-7; D uncertain. This CDR3 has 14 residues. V lost 0 bases and J lost 2, with 9 bases in between. The germline CDR1 and CDR2 sequences are SGDLS and YYNGEE. This chain's CDR3 is CASSVAAGPYEQYF. In DNA, the CDR3 is TGTGCCAGCAGCGTAGCGGCAGGCCCCTACGAGCAGTACTTC.

V usage is TRBV5-1 and J usage is TRBJ2-2; TRBD2 agrees at 12 bases. Germline V gene lookup returns CDR1 SGHRS and CDR2 YFSETQ. The trim removed 2 bases at V and 5 bases at J, leaving 1 base unmatched. The CDR3 is made up of 15 amino acids. The CDR3: CASSFLAGGTGELFF. The DNA for the CDR3 is TGCGCCAGCAGCTTCCTAGCGGGAGGGACCGGGGAGCTGTTTTTT.

J is TRBJ2-7 and V is TRBV7-2; the D gene is possibly TRBD1 (6 bases). V lost 5 bases and J lost 2, with 13 bases in between. Germline CDR1 reads SGHTA; CDR2 reads FQGNSA. This CDR3 contains 14 residues. This CDR3 reads CASSNHREAYEQYF. The CDR3 DNA reads as TGTGCCAGCAGCAATCACAGGGAAGCCTACGAGCAGTACTTC.

The V gene is TRBV11-2, the J gene TRBJ2-5; 7 positions match TRBD2. V dropped 4 bases and J dropped 0; count of bases not matched to a gene: 5. CDR1 is SGHAT, CDR2 FQNNGV, per germline. CDR3 length: 15 amino acids. CDR3: CASSSGTTYQETQYF. The CDR3 DNA follows: TGTGCCAGCAGCTCCGGGACTACGTACCAAGAGACCCAGTACTTC.

The CDR3 spells CASRRQGDQPQHF. The CDR3 coding sequence is TGTGCCAGCAGACGGCAGGGTGATCAGCCCCAGCATTTT. The gene calls are TRBV6-5 and TRBJ1-5; weak D call: TRBD1 (5 bases). Trimming shortened V by 6 bases and J by 5 bases, and 11 bases separated the two germline ends. CDR1 is MNHEY, CDR2 SVGAGI, per germline. This CDR3 spans 13 amino acids.

This chain links TRBV7-9 with TRBJ2-5; D gene uncertain. Per the germline V gene, CDR1 is SEHNR and CDR2 is FQNEAQ (reference sequence). The V end lost 1 base, the J end lost 2 bases, and 11 bases lay between the germline ends. The CDR3 has 15 amino acids. This CDR3 reads CASSLEPLFQETQYF. The CDR3 DNA is TGTGCCAGCAGCTTAGAACCTTTATTTCAAGAGACCCAGTACTTC.

This chain links TRBV2 with TRBJ1-4; 10 nucleotides align to TRBD1. Germline CDR1 SNHLY, CDR2 FYNNEI. The CDR3 length is 14 residues. The V segment lost 10 bases and the J segment 8 bases; nucleotides outside the gene matches: 10. CDR3 DNA sequence: TGTGCCAACAGAAGGGACAGGGGAGACGAAAAACTGTTTTTT. Its protein product is CANRRDRGDEKLFF.

This chain connects TRBV11-3 to TRBJ2-2; D might be TRBD1 (6 bases). The germline V gene has CDR1 SGHNT and CDR2 YENEEA. Trimming shortened V by 5 bases and J by 2 bases, and 12 bases separated the two germline ends. The CDR3 covers 15 residues. CDR3 region: CASSLGQKNTGELFF. CDR3 nucleotides: TGTGCCAGCAGCCTCGGACAGAAAAACACCGGGGAGCTGTTTTTT. Full variable domain (outside the CDR3, taken from reference TRBV11-3 and TRBJ2-2): EAGVVQSPRYKIIEKKQPVAFWCNPISGHNTLYWYLQNLGQGPELLIRYENEEAVDDSQLPKDRFSAERLKGVDSTLKIQPAELGDSAVYLCASSLGQKNTGELFFGEGSRLTVL.

V is TRBV7-8 and J is TRBJ2-1; 9 bases map to TRBD1. Per germline, CDR1 SGHVS and CDR2 FQNEAQ. V was clipped by 5 bases and J by 5 bases; unmatched bases: 10. This CDR3 region has 16 residues. The CDR3 nucleotides read TGTGCCAGCAGCCCACAGGGGGCGGCCGGTGACAATGAGCAGTTCTTC. Translation gives CASSPQGAAGDNEQFF.